This TCR beta chain was sequenced for a study of blood T cell repertoires in COVID-19. Germline-derived CDR1 and CDR2 are SNHLY and FYNNEI. The CDR3 extends over 14 amino acids. V dropped 5 bases and J dropped 0 bases, with 8 bases sitting between them. Assay used: immunoSEQ multiplex PCR; TCRdb lists only in-frame clones, some missing. This table has approximately 270,000 clones, 86% appearing once. Input material: peripheral blood. The sequence came from a man aged 35 to 55 with active or convalescent COVID-19. The chain is built from TRBV2 and TRBJ2-1; D unresolved. CDR3 in amino acids: CASSPDTSYNEQFF. CDR3 in DNA: TGTGCCAGCAGTCCTGACACCTCCTACAATGAGCAGTTCTTC.